The 26 T cell receptor beta chains in this list originate from one sample, sequenced in a study of T-cell reconstitution after alpha-beta-depleted transplantation in children. Preparation of the TCRbeta library used unique molecular identifiers. TCRdb re-called the PCR reads with MiXCR, one entry per CDR3 protein. The repertoire holds approximately 640,000 distinct CDR3 sequences, approximately 15% seen once, with 0.8% to 1.1% in the top ten. The source material was PBMCs from the stem cell graft donor, sampled from the stem cell graft. These receptor sequences come from a human donor who donated a stem cell graft to a child with acute myeloid leukemia.

This clonotype was seen only a few times. V gene TRBV29-1 combines with J gene TRBJ1-1; D is ambiguous. Germline assignment: CDR1 SQVTM and CDR2 ANQGSEA. V was pared by 5 bases and J by 1 base, with 8 bases between. The CDR3 length is 12 residues. DNA for the CDR3: TGCAGCGTTTCTAATAGGAACACTGAAGCTTTCTTT. This translates into CSVSNRNTEAFF. Using reference TRBV29-1 and TRBJ1-1 for the parts outside the CDR3, the full variable domain is SAVISQKPSRDICQRGTSLTIQCQVDSQVTMMFWYRQQPGQSLTLIATANQGSEATYESGFVIDKFPISRPNLTFSTLTVSNMSPEDSSIYLCSVSNRNTEAFFGQGTRLTVV.

This clonotype came up a few times. The chain combines TRBV7-8 with TRBJ1-6; no clear D gene. Trimming removed 5 bases at V and 4 bases at J, with 6 bases between. This CDR3 contains 13 residues. Germline values: CDR1 SGHVS, CDR2 FQNEAQ. The chain's CDR3 is CASSLIYNSPLHF. The CDR3 nucleotides are TGTGCCAGCAGCCTTATATATAATTCACCCCTCCACTTT.

In this sample, this clonotype turned up a few times. The rearrangement uses TRBV12-3 or TRBV12-4 and TRBJ2-3, with 8 positions matching TRBD1. V dropped 6 bases and J dropped 5; count of bases not matched to a gene: 1. CDR3 size: 12 residues. CDR3 amino acids: CASRTGGDTQYF. Written as DNA, the CDR3 is TGTGCCAGCAGAACAGGGGGAGATACGCAGTATTTT.

The sample holds many counts of this clonotype. The chain combines TRBV12-3 or TRBV12-4 with TRBJ2-6; TRBD1 aligns across 7 bases. The V gene end was trimmed by 6 bases and the J gene end by 2 bases; junction bases not matched to a gene: 4. This CDR3 has 15 residues. In nucleotides, the CDR3 is TGTGCCAGCAGAGCCGACAGGGCTGGGGCCAACGTCCTGACTTTC. Protein: CASRADRAGANVLTF.

The chain carries TRBV10-2 and TRBJ2-7; 7 nucleotides match TRBD1. V dropped 3 bases and J dropped 2; count of bases not matched to a gene: 7. In germline, CDR1 is WSHSY, CDR2 SAAADI. The CDR3 is made up of 15 amino acids. CDR3 bases: TGCGCCAGCAGTGAAACCCGGGACAGAGCCTACGAGCAGTACGTC. Translated: CASSETRDRAYEQYV.

This clonotype showed up just once. At one of its ends the junction is not consistent with the germline gene, which may arise from a read error. This chain connects TRBV7-7 to TRBJ1-1; unclear D gene. Germline values: CDR1 SSHAT, CDR2 FNYEAQ (reference sequence). The CDR3 consists of 13 residues. The CDR3 region is CAGSLTEITEAFF. CDR3 DNA sequence: TGTGCCGGCAGCTTAACGGAGATCACTGAAGCTTTCTTT.

This clonotype was picked up many times. The chain joins TRBV20-1 to TRBJ2-1, with 10 bases aligning to TRBD1. The trim removed 4 bases at V and 5 bases at J, leaving 8 bases unmatched. Germline V gene lookup returns CDR1 DFQATT and CDR2 SNEGSKA (reference sequence). This CDR3 contains 15 residues. The CDR3, as DNA: TGCAGTGCTATCCTCCAGGGGACAGGGGACAATGAGCAGTTCTTC. Protein sequence: CSAILQGTGDNEQFF.

This clonotype was seen repeatedly, ten times or more. The J gene is TRBJ2-1, the V gene TRBV29-1; D perhaps matches TRBD2 (7 bases). V lost 0 bases and J lost 9, with 24 bases in between. The CDR3 totals 17 residues. CDR1 is SQVTM, CDR2 ANQGSEA, per germline. The CDR3 spells CSVEEFRGAGRSGEQFF. CDR3 bases: TGCAGCGTTGAAGAGTTCCGGGGGGCGGGGCGTTCAGGTGAGCAGTTCTTC.

At least ten counts were recorded for this clonotype. The gene calls are TRBV7-2 and TRBJ2-1; 10 nucleotides agree with TRBD2. Trimming removed 3 bases from V and 2 bases from J; junction bases left unmatched: 1. CDR1 is SGHTA, CDR2 FQGNSA, per germline. The CDR3 is 15 residues long. In DNA form, the CDR3 reads TGTGCCAGCAGCTTTGGGACTAGCGCCTACAATGAGCAGTTCTTC. Translating gives CASSFGTSAYNEQFF. The full variable domain, completed using reference TRBV7-2 and TRBJ2-1, is GAGVSQSPSNKVTEKGKDVELRCDPISGHTALYWYRQSLGQGLEFLIYFQGNSAPDKSGLPSDRFSAERTGGSVSTLTIQRTQQEDSAVYLCASSFGTSAYNEQFFGPGTRLTVL.

With respect to this clonotype: A read error may be the cause here, since a much bigger clone is one base away. The chain carries TRBV20-1 and TRBJ2-4; TRBD1 aligns across 7 bases. Germline V gene lookup returns CDR1 DFQATT and CDR2 SNEGSKA (reference sequence). CDR3 size: 15 residues. The CDR3 coding sequence is TGCGGTGCTAGAGCTCAGGGGGTAGCCAAAAACATTCAGTACTTC. Residues: CGARAQGVAKNIQYF.

This clonotype was recorded at least ten times. The chain joins TRBV12-3 or TRBV12-4 to TRBJ2-5; possibly TRBD1 or TRBD2 for D (5 bases each). There are 13 residues in the CDR3. The V end was cut by 3 bases, the J end by 3 bases, with 8 bases between. The CDR3: CASSFGTEETQYF. CDR3 nucleotides: TGTGCCAGCAGTTTTGGGACGGAAGAGACCCAGTACTTC.

For the CDR3, the DNA is TGTGCCAGCAGTTACGGGGGGGCAGCGTACACCGGGGAGCTGTTTTTT. It translates to CASSYGGAAYTGELFF. V and J are TRBV27 and TRBJ2-2; 8 nucleotides match TRBD2. This CDR3 comprises 16 residues. Germline values: CDR1 MNHEY, CDR2 SMNVEV (reference sequence). V trimming: 4 bases; J trimming: 3 bases; junction bases outside the gene matches: 7.

Comment on this clonotype: Just one base apart from a much larger clone, this may be a read error. The gene calls are TRBV6-1 and TRBJ2-4; 9 bases are shared with TRBD1. The CDR3 covers 16 residues. The germline V gene has CDR1 MNHNS and CDR2 SASEGT. The CDR3 coding sequence is TGTGCCGGCAGACGTACCCGGACAGGGGCGGCCGGCATTCAGTACTTC. Encoded protein: CAGRRTRTGAAGIQYF.

With respect to this clonotype: The junction and the germline gene differ at one end; a read error may be behind it. The chain is built from TRBV20-1 and TRBJ2-7; TRBD2 matches at 12 bases. CDR1 is DFQATT and CDR2 is SNEGSKA in the germline V gene (reference sequence). The CDR3 loop spans 15 amino acids. This CDR3 reads CSATSGTSGSYDQYF. CDR3 DNA: TGCAGTGCCACATCCGGGACTAGCGGGTCCTACGACCAGTACTTC.

The V call is TRBV6-1, the J call TRBJ2-1; tentatively, D is TRBD2 (6 bases). The CDR3 has 17 amino acids. Germline V gene sequence: CDR1 MNHNS, CDR2 SASEGT. V shed 6 bases and J shed 3 bases, with 21 bases lying between them. In DNA, the CDR3 is TGTGCCAGCAGCAGAGAGACCGGGAGAATTGTCTACAATGAGCAGTTCTTC. Its protein product is CASSRETGRIVYNEQFF.

V is TRBV7-2 and J is TRBJ1-5, with D possibly matching TRBD1 (6 bases). This CDR3 comprises 16 residues. V was cut by 2 bases and J by 1 base, with 12 bases left in between. Germline loops: CDR1 SGHTA, CDR2 FQGNSA. This chain's CDR3 is CASSLQGRLSNQPQHF. In DNA form, the CDR3 reads TGTGCCAGCAGCTTACAGGGGAGATTGAGCAATCAGCCCCAGCATTTT.

This clonotype was seen ten or more times. The V gene is TRBV20-1, the J gene TRBJ2-5; the match to TRBD2 covers 8 bases. The germline CDR1 and CDR2 sequences are DFQATT and SNEGSKA (reference sequence). Trimming removed 3 bases from V and 5 bases from J; junction bases left unmatched: 5. The CDR3 consists of 13 residues. DNA of the CDR3: TGCAGTGCTAGCGGGGGGGCCGTTGAGACCCAGTACTTC. This translates into CSASGGAVETQYF.

This clonotype showed up many times. V is TRBV13 and J is TRBJ1-2, with unresolved D. The V gene lost 5 bases and the J gene lost 4 bases, with 11 bases spanning the gap. This CDR3 is 13 amino acids long. Germline-derived CDR1 and CDR2 are PRHDT and FYEKMQ (reference sequence). The DNA for the CDR3 is TGTGCCAGCAGCGCAGACGGGCGCTATGGCTACACCTTC. Protein sequence: CASSADGRYGYTF.

The chain employs TRBV27 and TRBJ1-1; 7 positions agree with TRBD1. The CDR3 sequence is 15 residues long. In germline, CDR1 is MNHEY, CDR2 SMNVEV (reference sequence). Trimming cost V 7 bases and J 2 bases; bases outside gene matches: 10. The CDR3 protein is CASTRQGRLNTEAFF. The CDR3 nucleotides read TGTGCCAGCACTCGACAGGGTAGGCTTAACACTGAAGCTTTCTTT.

The chain links TRBV29-1 to TRBJ2-3, with TRBD1 matching over 7 bases. Per the germline V gene, CDR1 is SQVTM and CDR2 is ANQGSEA. This CDR3 is 13 amino acids long. V gave up 4 bases and J gave up 1 base; unmatched junction bases: 2. The CDR3 nucleotides read TGCAGCGTTGGGCAGGGGGGCACAGATACGCAGTATTTT. Its protein product is CSVGQGGTDTQYF.

This clonotype was picked up a small number of times. The V call is TRBV13, the J call TRBJ2-1; 15 positions match TRBD2. This CDR3 spans 18 amino acids. J lost 2 bases, V lost 5 bases, and 7 bases had no gene match. Per the germline V gene, CDR1 is PRHDT and CDR2 is FYEKMQ (reference sequence). The CDR3 region is CASSSGLAGGIPYNEQFF. The CDR3 DNA follows: TGTGCCAGCAGCAGCGGACTAGCGGGGGGGATCCCCTACAATGAGCAGTTCTTC.

This clonotype turned up a few times. The V call is TRBV7-6, the J call TRBJ1-1, with 7 nucleotides matching TRBD1. V was pared by 5 bases and J by 4 bases, with 7 bases of the junction left unmatched. CDR3 length equals 14 residues. Germline loops: CDR1 SGHVS, CDR2 FNYEAQ. The CDR3 here is CASSTRGYGTEAFF. Written as DNA, the CDR3 is TGTGCCAGCAGCACCAGGGGGTATGGCACTGAAGCTTTCTTT.

This clonotype has a handful of counts. The V gene is TRBV20-1, the J gene TRBJ2-4; 8 nucleotides line up with TRBD2. Germline CDR1 DFQATT, CDR2 SNEGSKA (reference sequence). CDR3 length: 12 residues. V was pared by 5 bases and J by 12 bases, with 9 bases of the junction left unmatched. The CDR3: CSASRGGISQYF. DNA of the CDR3: TGCAGTGCTTCACGGGGGGGTATTAGTCAGTACTTC.

The chain combines TRBV20-1 with TRBJ1-4, with D perhaps TRBD1 (6 bases). Germline assignment: CDR1 DFQATT and CDR2 SNEGSKA (reference sequence). V lost 6 bases and J 5 bases, leaving 16 bases between the germline ends. The CDR3 extends over 14 amino acids. The CDR3 DNA reads as TGCAGTGCAGGAGCCGGGCAGGGGAATGAAAAACTGTTTTTT. It specifies CSAGAGQGNEKLFF.

This clonotype was seen ten or more times. CDR3 bases: TGCAGTGCTAAAAGCCTCTCCTCAGCCAAAAACATTCAGTACTTC. This translates into CSAKSLSSAKNIQYF. V is TRBV20-1 and J is TRBJ2-4; D is unclear. V lost 4 bases to trimming and J lost 0 bases, with 13 bases between them. CDR1 and CDR2 from the germline V gene are DFQATT and SNEGSKA (reference sequence). This CDR3 comprises 15 residues.

This clonotype came up many times. The DNA for the CDR3 is TGCAGTGCCACAGGTGCAATTCTAGCCAAAAACATTCAGTACTTC. Its protein is CSATGAILAKNIQYF. The V call is TRBV20-1, the J call TRBJ2-4, with D perhaps matching TRBD1 (5 bases). V was trimmed by 6 bases and J by 0 bases, leaving 15 bases between them. The CDR3 consists of 15 residues. Germline V gene lookup returns CDR1 DFQATT and CDR2 SNEGSKA (reference sequence).